This T cell receptor (beta chain) derives from a study of TIL therapy for anti-PD-1-resistant metastatic lung cancer. For the study at large: Progressing patients received lymphodepletion, expanded TIL infusion and IL-2. Median patient age was around 50, ranging about 35-85 years. Study-level results: TIL clonotype persistence in blood showed no apparent association with response.

This was the immunoSEQ v3 assay. Produced via immunoSEQ multiplex PCR; TCRdb's table is partial and in-frame only. The sample holds about 21,000 clones; around 70% are singletons and the top ten take approximately 2%. As to time point: pre-treatment sample, taken before nivolumab and TIL therapy. In the case of this clone: Its specificity is unknown.

CDR1 SGDLS and CDR2 YYNGEE come from the germline V gene. V shed 0 bases and J 3 bases; nucleotides not matched to a gene: 10. The CDR3 is made up of 17 amino acids. This clonotype was sampled from a person between 25 and 79 years old with non-small cell lung cancer. Here the sequenced sample was blood, taken at baseline. V usage is TRBV9 and J usage is TRBJ1-2; 8 bases are a match to TRBD1. The CDR3 sequence is CASSVAPPQGADYGYTF. CDR3 coding DNA: TGTGCCAGCAGCGTAGCTCCCCCGCAGGGGGCGGACTATGGCTACACCTTC.